Detailed here is one TCR beta chain. The data belong to a study of shared T cell receptors in the human thymus. The table came from immunoSEQ multiplex PCR; TCRdb's copy has only in-frame clones and leaves some out. The sample lists over 450,000 clones, 75% to 80% occurring once. This CDR3 has 14 residues. Trimming cost V 8 bases and J 0 bases; bases outside gene matches: 7. The germline gives CDR1 LNHNV, CDR2 YYDKDF (reference sequence). These same records also appear under a second study, on human thymus T cells. Per that study: The thymus was resected at corrective cardiac surgery. Reports from related research described highly overlapping thymic repertoires among unrelated individuals.

This sequence joins TRBV15 and TRBJ2-7; 7 nucleotides match TRBD2. Sample: thymocytes. This receptor was obtained from a boy under three years old with a congenital heart defect. The chain's CDR3 is CATRRGEASYEQYF. The CDR3 coding sequence is TGTGCCACCCGCCGGGGGGAGGCCTCCTACGAGCAGTACTTC.